The clone carrying this T cell receptor beta chain was counted between two and nine times. Its target is not known. The sample originates from a study of T-cell memory formation after mild COVID-19. Overall study findings and caveats: Pre-infection memory held some responding clones, suggesting pre-existing cross-reactive T cells responded. Clones which contracted sat mainly in CM and EM if CD4+, and in EMRA if CD8+.

TCR alpha and TCR beta cDNA libraries with sample barcodes and UMIs came from 5'RACE using constant-segment primers. TCRdb processed the 5' RACE reads anew with MiXCR; each CDR3 protein has one entry. Of 85,000 to 120,000 distinct CDR3 sequences detected, about an eighth appear once; the ten largest clones hold 27%. The V gene's germline CDR1 is SGHRS and CDR2 YFSETQ. Trimming stripped 3 bases from V and 5 bases from J, with 6 bases between. The CDR3 contains 11 residues. The chain carries TRBV5-1 and TRBJ2-7, with D possibly being TRBD2 (6 bases). This clonotype was sampled from an adult woman who had mild COVID-19 (a few samples of this study predate the infection). Cell type and time point are not known. Material for sequencing was PBMCs or a T cell subset sorted from them (not recorded which). CDR3 protein: CASSWGDEQYF. For the CDR3, the DNA is TGCGCCAGCAGCTGGGGGGACGAGCAGTACTTC.